This T cell receptor (beta chain) was captured by sequencing in a study of blood T cell repertoires in COVID-19. Study-level background: Sites across the United States, Italy and Spain contributed samples from acute and convalescent COVID-19. Nucleic acid was either cDNA or gDNA, and it came from T cells, B-cell-depleted T cells, or PBMCs.

How the authors handled the data: Amplification with reference gene primers provided the estimates of nucleated cell counts. TCRdb's table, derived via immunoSEQ multiplex PCR, lists solely in-frame clones and lacks some. V and J calls and clone size are copied from that table; D and trimming were computed from the DNA. This sample has 75,000 to 85,000 clones, with 88% found just once. This clone was counted a few times. The receptor was derived from a human donor in a cohort sampled during active COVID-19. Sequenced sample: peripheral blood.

The DNA of the CDR3 is TGTGCCAGCAGCCAAGACGGGAGGGCCCTCTTGAATACGCAGTATTTT. This encodes CASSQDGRALLNTQYF. The chain uses TRBV3-1 (or the pseudogene TRBV3-2) and TRBJ2-3; 8 bases are a match to TRBD2. This CDR3 comprises 16 residues. The germline V gene encodes CDR1 LGHDT and CDR2 YNNKEL (reference sequence). The trim removed 0 bases at V and 7 bases at J, leaving 9 bases unmatched.